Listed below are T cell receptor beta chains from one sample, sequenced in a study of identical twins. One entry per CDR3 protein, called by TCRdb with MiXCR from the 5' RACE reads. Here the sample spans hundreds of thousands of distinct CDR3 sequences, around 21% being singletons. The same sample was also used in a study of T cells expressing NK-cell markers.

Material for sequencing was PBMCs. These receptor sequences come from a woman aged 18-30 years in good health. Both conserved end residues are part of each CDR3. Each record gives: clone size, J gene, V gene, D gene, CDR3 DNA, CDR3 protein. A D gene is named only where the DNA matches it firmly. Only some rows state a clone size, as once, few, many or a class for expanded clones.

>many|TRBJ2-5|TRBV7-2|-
TGTGCCAGCAGCTTCTACCAAGAGACCCAGTACTTC
CASSFYQETQYF
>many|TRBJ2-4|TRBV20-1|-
TGCAGTGCGGGCAGTGGAGCCAAAAACATTCAGTACTTC
CSAGSGAKNIQYF
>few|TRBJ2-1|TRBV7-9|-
TGTGCCAGCAGCCCCCTCCGGGGTGAGCAGTTCTTC
CASSPLRGEQFF
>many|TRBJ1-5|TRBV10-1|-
TGCGCCAGCAGCACAGGAGCATATTATATATGGAATCAGCCCCAGCATTTT
CASSTGAYYIWNQPQHF
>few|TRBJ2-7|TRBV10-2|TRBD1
TGCGCCAGCACCTGGGGACAGGCATCCTACGAGCAGTACTTC
CASTWGQASYEQYF
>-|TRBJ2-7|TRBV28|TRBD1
TGTGCCAGCAGAAGACAGGGCCGAAGGGACTCCTACGAGCAGTACTTC
CASRRQGRRDSYEQYF
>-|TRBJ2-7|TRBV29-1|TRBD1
TGCAGCGTTGGGACAGGAGTCCGCGAGCAGTACTTC
CSVGTGVREQYF
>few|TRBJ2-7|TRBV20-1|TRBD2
TGCAGTGTGGGGGGGAGGGCCTACGAGCAGTACTTC
CSVGGRAYEQYF
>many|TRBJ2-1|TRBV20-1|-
TGCAGCGCTTGGGCCTACAATGAGCAGTTCTTC
CSAWAYNEQFF
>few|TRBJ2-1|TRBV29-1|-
TGCAGCGTTGACGGGGCCCGGGCCTACAATGAGCAGTTCTTC
CSVDGARAYNEQFF
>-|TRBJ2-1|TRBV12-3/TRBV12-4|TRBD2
TGTGCCAGCCGCACTAGCGGGTTAGACCAGTTCTTC
CASRTSGLDQFF
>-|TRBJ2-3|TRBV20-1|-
TGCAGTGCTAGAGGGTCATTCGGGCGGGATACGCAGTATTTT
CSARGSFGRDTQYF
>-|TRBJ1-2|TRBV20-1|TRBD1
TGCAGTGCTAGAGATCTAAGTTCTTGGGAGACAGGGGCCTATGGCTACACCTTC
CSARDLSSWETGAYGYTF
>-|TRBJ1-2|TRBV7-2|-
TGTGCCAGCAGCTTAGCGGGGCGGGGGGCCTATGGCTACACCTTC
CASSLAGRGAYGYTF
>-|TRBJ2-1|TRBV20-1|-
TGCAGTGCTGGCATTAGCGAGGAGACCTTCGATGAGCAGTTCTTC
CSAGISEETFDEQFF
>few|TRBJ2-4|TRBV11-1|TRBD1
TGTGCCAGCAGTCATACAGGGGACATTCAGTACTTC
CASSHTGDIQYF
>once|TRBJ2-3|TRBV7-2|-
TGTGCCAGCAGCTTAGCCGCGAGGCGCACAGATACGCAGTATTTT
CASSLAARRTDTQYF
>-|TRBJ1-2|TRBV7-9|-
TGTGCCAGCAGCGACTCCGGTGGGGGTGCCTATGGCTACACCTTC
CASSDSGGGAYGYTF
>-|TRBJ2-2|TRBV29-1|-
TGCAGCGTTGGGACCGCCTTACCCAACACCGGGGAGCTGTTTTTT
CSVGTALPNTGELFF
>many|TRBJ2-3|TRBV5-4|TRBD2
TGTGCCAGCAGCTTACCCGGACTAGCGGGAGGGCCTTCTAGCACAGATACGCAGTATTTT
CASSLPGLAGGPSSTDTQYF
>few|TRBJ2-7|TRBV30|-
TGTGCCGTAGAGGACGCATCGTGGGGTGACTACGAGCAGTACTTC
CAVEDASWGDYEQYF
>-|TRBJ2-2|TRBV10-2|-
TGCGCCAGCACTATAATTAGCTCCGGGGAGCTGTTTTTT
CASTIISSGELFF
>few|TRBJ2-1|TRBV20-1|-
TGCAGTGCTAGGGGAGGACTCCACTACAATGAGCAGTTCTTC
CSARGGLHYNEQFF
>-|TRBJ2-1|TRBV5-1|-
TGCGCCAGCAGGGATGTAGGTTACAATGAGCAGTTCTTC
CASRDVGYNEQFF
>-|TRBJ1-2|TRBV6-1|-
TGTGCCAGCAGACCGGACAGCCCTCGCTATGGCTACACCTTC
CASRPDSPRYGYTF
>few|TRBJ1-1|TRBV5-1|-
TGCGCCAGCAGCTGGGGACAAGACACTGAAGCTTTCTTT
CASSWGQDTEAFF
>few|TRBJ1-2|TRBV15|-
TGTGCCACCAGCAAGGGATCAAACTATGGCTACACCTTC
CATSKGSNYGYTF
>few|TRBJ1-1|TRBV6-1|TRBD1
TGTGCCAGCAGCAGACAGGGGGCGCGGAGGACTGAAGCTTTCTTT
CASSRQGARRTEAFF
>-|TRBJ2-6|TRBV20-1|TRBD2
TGCAGTGCCTCTAGCGGGAGCTCTGGGGCCAACGTCCTGACTTTC
CSASSGSSGANVLTF
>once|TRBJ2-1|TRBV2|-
TGTGCCAGCAGTGAGCTAGAGCAGTTCTTC
CASSELEQFF
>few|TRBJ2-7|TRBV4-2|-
TGTGCCAGCAGCCAGGCTCTTGCGGGGGCCACAACGCCTTACGAGCAGTACTTC
CASSQALAGATTPYEQYF
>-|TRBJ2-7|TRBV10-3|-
TGTGCCACCGGTGGGGGGTGGCCTTACGAGCAGTACTTC
CATGGGWPYEQYF
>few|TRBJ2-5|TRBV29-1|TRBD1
TGCAGCGTTGAACGAGGACAGGGGGCAAAACCTTCAGAGACCCAGTACTTC
CSVERGQGAKPSETQYF
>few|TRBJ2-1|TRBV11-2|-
TGTGCCAGCAGCTTAGCTGCCTCCGCCTACAATGAGCAGTTCTTC
CASSLAASAYNEQFF
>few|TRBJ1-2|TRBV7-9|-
TGTGCCAGCAGCTTACAGTCACTCTATGGCTACACCTTC
CASSLQSLYGYTF
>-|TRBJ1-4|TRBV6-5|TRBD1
TGTGCCAGCAGTTTTCGGGACAGGGGGAATGAAAAACTGTTTTTT
CASSFRDRGNEKLFF